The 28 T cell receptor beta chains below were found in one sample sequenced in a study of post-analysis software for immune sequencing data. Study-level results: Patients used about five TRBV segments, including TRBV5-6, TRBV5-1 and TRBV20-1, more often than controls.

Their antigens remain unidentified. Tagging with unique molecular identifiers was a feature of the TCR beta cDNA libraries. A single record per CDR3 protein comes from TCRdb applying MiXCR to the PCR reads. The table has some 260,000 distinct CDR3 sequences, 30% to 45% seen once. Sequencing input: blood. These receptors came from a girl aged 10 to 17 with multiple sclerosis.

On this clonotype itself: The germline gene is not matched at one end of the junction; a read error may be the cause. DNA for the CDR3: TGTGCCAGCAGTTACTCGCAGGGATACAATGAAAAACGGTTTTTT. Translating gives CASSYSQGYNEKRFF. The V gene is TRBV6-5, the J gene TRBJ1-4, with D perhaps matching TRBD1 (5 bases). This CDR3 contains 15 residues. CDR1 is MNHEY, CDR2 SVGAGI, per germline.

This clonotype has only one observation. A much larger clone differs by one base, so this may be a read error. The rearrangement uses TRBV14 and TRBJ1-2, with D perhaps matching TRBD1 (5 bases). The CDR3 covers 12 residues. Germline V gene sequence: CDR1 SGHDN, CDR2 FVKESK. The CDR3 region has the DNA TGTGCCAGCAGCTCCCCGAGGGGTGGCCACACCTTC. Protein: CASSSPRGGHTF. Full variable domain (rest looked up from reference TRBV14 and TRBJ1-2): EAGVTQFPSHSVIEKGQTVTLRCDPISGHDNLYWYRRVMGKEIKFLLHFVKESKQDESGMPNNRFLAERTGGTYSTLKVQPAELEDSGVYFCASSSPRGGHTFGSGTRLTVV.

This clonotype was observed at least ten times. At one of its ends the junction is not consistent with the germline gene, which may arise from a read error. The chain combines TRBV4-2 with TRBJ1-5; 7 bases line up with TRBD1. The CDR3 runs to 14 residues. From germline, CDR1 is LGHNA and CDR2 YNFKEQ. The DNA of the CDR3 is TGTGCCAGCAGTTTGACAGGGAGCAATCAGCACCAGCATTTT. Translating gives CASSLTGSNQHQHF.

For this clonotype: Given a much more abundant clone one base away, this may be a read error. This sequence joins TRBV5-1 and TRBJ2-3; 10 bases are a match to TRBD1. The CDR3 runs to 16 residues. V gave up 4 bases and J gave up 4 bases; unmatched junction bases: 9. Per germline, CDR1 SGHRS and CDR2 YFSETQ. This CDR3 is CASSLWTGGVADTQYF. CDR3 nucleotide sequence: TGCGCCAGCAGCCTATGGACAGGGGGAGTTGCAGATACGCAGTATTTT.

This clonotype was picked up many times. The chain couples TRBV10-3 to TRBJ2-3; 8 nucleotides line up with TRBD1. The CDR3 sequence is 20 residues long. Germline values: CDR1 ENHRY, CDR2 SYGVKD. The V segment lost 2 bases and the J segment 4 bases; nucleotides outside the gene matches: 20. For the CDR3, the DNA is TGTGCCATCAGTGAGGACCAGGGGGCACCTTACGGGGAGTCTTCAGATACGCAGTATTTT. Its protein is CAISEDQGAPYGESSDTQYF.

The CDR3 loop reads CASSLAGGQGNTIYF. The DNA for the CDR3 is TGTGCCAGCAGCTTGGCCGGGGGGCAAGGAAACACCATATATTTT. The chain couples TRBV5-5 to TRBJ1-3, with D perhaps matching TRBD1 (6 bases). Germline V lookup: CDR1 SGHKS, CDR2 YYEKEE (reference sequence). CDR3 length equals 15 residues. Trimming took off 0 bases at V and 4 bases at J, with 11 bases between the two ends.

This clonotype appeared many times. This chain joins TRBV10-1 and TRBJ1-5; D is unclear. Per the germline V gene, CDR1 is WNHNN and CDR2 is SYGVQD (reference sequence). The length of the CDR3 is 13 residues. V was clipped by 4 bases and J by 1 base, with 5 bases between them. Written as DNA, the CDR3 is TGCGCCAGCAGTGTAGACAGCAATCAGCCCCAGCATTTT. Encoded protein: CASSVDSNQPQHF.

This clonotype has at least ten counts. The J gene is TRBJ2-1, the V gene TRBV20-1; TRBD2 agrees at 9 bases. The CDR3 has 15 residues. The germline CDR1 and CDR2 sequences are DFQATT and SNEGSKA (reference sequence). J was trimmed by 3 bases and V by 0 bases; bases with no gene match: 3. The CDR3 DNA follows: TGCAGTGCTAGAGAGCGGGAGGGAAGCTACAATGAGCAGTTCTTC. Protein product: CSAREREGSYNEQFF.

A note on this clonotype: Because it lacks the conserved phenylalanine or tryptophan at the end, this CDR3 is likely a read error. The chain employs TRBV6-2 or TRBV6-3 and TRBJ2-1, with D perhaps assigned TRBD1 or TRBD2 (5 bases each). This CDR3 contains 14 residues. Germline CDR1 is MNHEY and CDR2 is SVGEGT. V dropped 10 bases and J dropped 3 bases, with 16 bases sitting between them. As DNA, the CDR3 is TGTGCCATAGAAGGGACCGGCGGCTACAATGAGCAGTTCGTC. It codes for CAIEGTGGYNEQFV.

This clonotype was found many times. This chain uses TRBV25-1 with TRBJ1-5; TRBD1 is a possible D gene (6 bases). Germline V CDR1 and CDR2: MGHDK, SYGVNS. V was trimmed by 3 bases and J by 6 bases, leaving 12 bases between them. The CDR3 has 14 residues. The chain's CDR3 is CASSEPGAGQPQHF. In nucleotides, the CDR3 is TGTGCCAGCAGTGAGCCAGGGGCCGGTCAGCCCCAGCATTTT.

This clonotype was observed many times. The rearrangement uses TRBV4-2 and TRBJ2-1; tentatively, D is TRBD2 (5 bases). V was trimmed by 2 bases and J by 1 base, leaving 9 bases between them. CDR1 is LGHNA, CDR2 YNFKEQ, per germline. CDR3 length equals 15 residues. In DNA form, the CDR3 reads TGTGCCAGCAGCCAACATGGCGGGTCCTACAATGAGCAGTTCTTC. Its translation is CASSQHGGSYNEQFF.

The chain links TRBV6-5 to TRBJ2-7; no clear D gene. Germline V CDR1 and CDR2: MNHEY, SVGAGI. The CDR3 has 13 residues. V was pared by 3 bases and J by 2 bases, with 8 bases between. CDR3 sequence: CASSYGPTYEQYF. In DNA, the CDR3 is TGTGCCAGCAGTTATGGTCCGACCTACGAGCAGTACTTC.

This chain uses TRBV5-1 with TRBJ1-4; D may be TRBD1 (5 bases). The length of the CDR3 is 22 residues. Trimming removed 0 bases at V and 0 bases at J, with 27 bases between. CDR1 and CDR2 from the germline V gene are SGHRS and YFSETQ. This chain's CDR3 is CASSLGKPGTATPNPTNEKLFF. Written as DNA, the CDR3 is TGCGCCAGCAGCTTGGGCAAACCGGGGACGGCGACGCCTAATCCAACTAATGAAAAACTGTTTTTT.

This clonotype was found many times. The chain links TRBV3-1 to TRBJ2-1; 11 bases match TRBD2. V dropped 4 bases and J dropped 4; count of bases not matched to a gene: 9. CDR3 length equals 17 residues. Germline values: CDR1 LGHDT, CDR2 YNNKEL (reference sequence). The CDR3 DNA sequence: TGTGCCAGCAGCCGAGTCCTTAGCGGGAGGGGGTACAATGAGCAGTTCTTC. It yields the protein CASSRVLSGRGYNEQFF.

The CDR3 bases are TGCGCCAGCAGCCTCCTCCCCGGTGGAAACACCATATATTTT. It specifies CASSLLPGGNTIYF. This chain joins TRBV4-1 and TRBJ1-3, with unresolved D. The germline V gene encodes CDR1 MGHRA and CDR2 YSYEKL. V gave up 4 bases and J gave up 3 bases, with 10 bases separating them. The CDR3 loop spans 14 amino acids.

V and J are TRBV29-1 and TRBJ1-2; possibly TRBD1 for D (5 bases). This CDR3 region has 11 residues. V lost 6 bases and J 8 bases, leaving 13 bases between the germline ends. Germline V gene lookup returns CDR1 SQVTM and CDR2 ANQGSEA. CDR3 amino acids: CSVVGTTGYTF. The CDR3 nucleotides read TGCAGCGTAGTAGGGACGACCGGCTACACCTTC. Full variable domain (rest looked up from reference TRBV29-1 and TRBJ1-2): SAVISQKPSRDICQRGTSLTIQCQVDSQVTMMFWYRQQPGQSLTLIATANQGSEATYESGFVIDKFPISRPNLTFSTLTVSNMSPEDSSIYLCSVVGTTGYTFGSGTRLTVV.

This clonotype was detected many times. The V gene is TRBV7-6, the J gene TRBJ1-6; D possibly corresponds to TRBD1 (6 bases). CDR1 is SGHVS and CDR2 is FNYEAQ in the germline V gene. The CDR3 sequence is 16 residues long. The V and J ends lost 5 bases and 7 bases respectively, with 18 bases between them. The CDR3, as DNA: TGTGCCAGCAGCCCTCGTGTGGGGCAGGGGAATTCACCCCTCCACTTT. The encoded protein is CASSPRVGQGNSPLHF.

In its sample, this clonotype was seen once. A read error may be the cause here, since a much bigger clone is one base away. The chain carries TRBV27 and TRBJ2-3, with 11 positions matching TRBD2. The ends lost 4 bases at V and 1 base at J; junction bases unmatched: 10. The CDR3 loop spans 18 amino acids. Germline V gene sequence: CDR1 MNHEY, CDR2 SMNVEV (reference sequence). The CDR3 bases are TGTGCCAGCAGTTGGGGACTAGCGGCACAGGGTGGCACAGATACGCAGTATTTT. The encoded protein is CASSWGLAAQGGTDTQYF.

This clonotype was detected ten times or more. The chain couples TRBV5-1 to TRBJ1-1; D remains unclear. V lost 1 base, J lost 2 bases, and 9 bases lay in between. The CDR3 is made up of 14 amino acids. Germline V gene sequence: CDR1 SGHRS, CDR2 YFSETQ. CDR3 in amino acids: CASSLRQDNTEAFF. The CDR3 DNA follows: TGCGCCAGCAGCTTGCGGCAGGACAACACTGAAGCTTTCTTT.

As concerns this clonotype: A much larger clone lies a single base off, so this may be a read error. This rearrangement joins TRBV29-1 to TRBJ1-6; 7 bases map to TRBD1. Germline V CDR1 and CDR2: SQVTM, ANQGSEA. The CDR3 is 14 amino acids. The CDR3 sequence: CSARSGQPNSPPHF. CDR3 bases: TGCAGCGCCCGTTCGGGACAGCCGAATTCACCCCCCCACTTT.

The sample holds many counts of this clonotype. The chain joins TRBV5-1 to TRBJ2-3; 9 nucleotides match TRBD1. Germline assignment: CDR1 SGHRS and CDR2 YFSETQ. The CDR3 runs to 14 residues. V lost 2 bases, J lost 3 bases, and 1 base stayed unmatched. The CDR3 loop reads CASSLQGATDTQYF. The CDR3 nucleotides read TGCGCCAGCAGCTTACAGGGGGCAACAGATACGCAGTATTTT.

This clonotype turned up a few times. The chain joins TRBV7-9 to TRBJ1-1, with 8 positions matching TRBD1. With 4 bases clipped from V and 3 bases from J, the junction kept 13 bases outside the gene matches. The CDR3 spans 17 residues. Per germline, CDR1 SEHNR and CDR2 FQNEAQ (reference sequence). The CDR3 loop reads CASSSGQAGTKDTEAFF. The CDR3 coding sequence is TGTGCCAGCAGCTCGGGACAGGCAGGGACGAAAGACACTGAAGCTTTCTTT.

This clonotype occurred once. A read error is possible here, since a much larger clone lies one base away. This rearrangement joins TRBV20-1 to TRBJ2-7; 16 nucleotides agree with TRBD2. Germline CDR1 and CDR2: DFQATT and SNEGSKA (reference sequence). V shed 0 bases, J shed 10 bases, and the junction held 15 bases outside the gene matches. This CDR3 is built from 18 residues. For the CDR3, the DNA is TGCAGTGCTAGAGATTTCACCGGGACTAGCGGGAGGGGGGAGGCCCAGTACTTC. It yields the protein CSARDFTGTSGRGEAQYF.

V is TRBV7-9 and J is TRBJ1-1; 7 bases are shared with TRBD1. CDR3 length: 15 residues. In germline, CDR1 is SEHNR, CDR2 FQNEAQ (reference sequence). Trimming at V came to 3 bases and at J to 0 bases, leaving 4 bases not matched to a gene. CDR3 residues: CASSFPTGLNTEAFF. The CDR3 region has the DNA TGTGCCAGCAGCTTTCCGACAGGGTTGAACACTGAAGCTTTCTTT.

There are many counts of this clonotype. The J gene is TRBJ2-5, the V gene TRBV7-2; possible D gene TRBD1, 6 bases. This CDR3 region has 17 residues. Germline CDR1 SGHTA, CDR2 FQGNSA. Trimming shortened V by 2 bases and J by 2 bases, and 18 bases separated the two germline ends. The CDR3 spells CASSLTWDTPGQETQYF. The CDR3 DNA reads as TGTGCCAGCAGCTTAACTTGGGACACCCCCGGGCAAGAGACCCAGTACTTC.

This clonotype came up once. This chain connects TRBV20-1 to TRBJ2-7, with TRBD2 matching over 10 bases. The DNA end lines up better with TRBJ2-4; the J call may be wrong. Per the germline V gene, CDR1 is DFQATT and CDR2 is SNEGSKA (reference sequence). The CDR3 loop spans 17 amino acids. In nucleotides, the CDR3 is TGCAGTGCTAGAGCGTCGGAGACTAGCGGGCGAAGGTACATTCAGTACTTC. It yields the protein CSARASETSGRRYIQYF.

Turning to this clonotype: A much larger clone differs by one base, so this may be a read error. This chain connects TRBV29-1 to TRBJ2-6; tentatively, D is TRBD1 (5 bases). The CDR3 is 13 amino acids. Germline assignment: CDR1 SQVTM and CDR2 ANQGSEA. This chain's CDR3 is CSVDLSGANVRTF. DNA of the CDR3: TGCAGCGTCGACCTGTCTGGGGCCAACGTCCGGACTTTC.

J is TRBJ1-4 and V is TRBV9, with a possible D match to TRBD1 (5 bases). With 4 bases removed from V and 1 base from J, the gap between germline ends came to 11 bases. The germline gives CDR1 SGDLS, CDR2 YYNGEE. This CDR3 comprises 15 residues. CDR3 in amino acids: CASSQVGGTNEKLFF. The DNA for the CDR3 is TGTGCCAGCAGCCAAGTCGGGGGAACTAATGAAAAACTGTTTTTT.